The present T cell receptor beta chain was sequenced within a study of blood T cell repertoires in COVID-19 (TCRdb year 2020). Background for the entire study: The collaborator samples originated in the United States, Italy and Spain and spanned the acute and convalescent phases of COVID-19. Samples came from the ongoing ImmuneRACE study (first 160 participants) plus 1,254 subjects from 6 global collaborators. Sample metadata almost always included a de-identified subject ID, COVID-19 status, age in years and sex. A freely available public database, intended as a resource for researchers studying the immune response to SARS-CoV-2, is where the repertoires were released. The prospective study material was composed of cDNA or gDNA derived from T cells, B-cell-depleted T cells, or PBMCs. HLA class I and class II types, where available, came from metadata supplied by the sample provider rather than from assay-based typing. Deeply sampled blood TCRbeta repertoires from subjects exposed to, actively infected with, or recovered from COVID-19 were included in the dataset. The paper's findings and limits, for the study overall: Clinical and demographic metadata were provided uncurated, with the amount varying by source and participant.

V gives up 5 bases and J gives up 0 bases, and the segment between their germline ends measures 8 bases. CDR1 and CDR2 are read off the germline V gene as MNHEY and SVGEGT. The CDR3 measures 14 amino acids from cysteine to phenylalanine. The read is trimmed to its CDR3 DNA, 42 bases read in frame from base 1. Samples from volunteer blood donors who had recovered from COVID-19 were contributed by a second Seattle source. Whole blood was collected in K2EDTA tubes by collaborating institutions according to the institutions' own protocols. For TCRbeta analysis, collaborator samples were shipped as frozen whole blood, as isolated PBMCs, or as DNA extracted from either sample type. As regards this clone: The antigen it binds to is not known. No clone much larger than this one lies a single base away; base qualities are absent.

TCRbeta CDR3 regions were amplified from genomic DNA by means of the immunoSEQ Assay, a bias-controlled multiplex PCR. The original pipeline was this. Nucleated cell counts per sample were estimated from amplification of reference gene primers within the assay. Sequence reads were collapsed and filtered to measure the absolute abundance of every unique TCRbeta CDR3 rearrangement. For each sample, productive Simpson clonality was calculated as the square root of Simpson's diversity index over productive rearrangements. TCRdb mirrors the immuneACCESS table, restricted to in-frame sequences. Some clones are absent from its copies; in checked studies, under half trace to an unresolved V gene, and the reason for the others is unknown. That table supplies the V and J calls and clone size; D and trimming were determined from the DNA. This sample has hundreds of thousands of clones in its table, and about 89% of those were observed once. The ten largest make up around 6% of the sample.

This chain is built from TRBV6-2 or TRBV6-3 and TRBJ1-3; the D gene lacks a confident call. The sequence was collected from a man between 60 and 70 years old who had recovered from COVID-19. Sequences were obtained from peripheral blood. The nucleotides read TGTGCCAGCAGTCCCGAGGACTCTGGAAACACCATATATTTT. Its translation reads: CASSPEDSGNTIYF.